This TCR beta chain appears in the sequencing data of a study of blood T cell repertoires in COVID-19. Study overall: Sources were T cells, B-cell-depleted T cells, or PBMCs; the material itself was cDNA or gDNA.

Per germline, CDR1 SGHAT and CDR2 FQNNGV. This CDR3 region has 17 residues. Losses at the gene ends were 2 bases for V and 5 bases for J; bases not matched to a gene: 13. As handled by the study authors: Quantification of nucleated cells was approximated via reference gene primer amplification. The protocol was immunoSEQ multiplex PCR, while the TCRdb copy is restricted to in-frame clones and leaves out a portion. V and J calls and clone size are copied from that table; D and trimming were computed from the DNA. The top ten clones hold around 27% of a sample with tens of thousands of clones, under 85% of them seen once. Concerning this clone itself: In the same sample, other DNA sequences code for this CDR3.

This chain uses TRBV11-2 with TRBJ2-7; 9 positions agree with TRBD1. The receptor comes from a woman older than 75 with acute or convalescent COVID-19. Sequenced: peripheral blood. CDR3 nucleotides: TGTGCCAGCAGCTTACGAAGAGTGGGACAGGGAAGCAACGAGCAGTACTTC. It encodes CASSLRRVGQGSNEQYF.